This T cell receptor beta chain was sequenced for a study of T cells after yellow fever vaccination (dated by TCRdb to the late 2010s). Looking at the study overall: The SMART-Seq v4 Ultra Low Input RNA kit was used to prepare libraries from fractions with low cell numbers. Blood was drawn at multiple timepoints before and after primary and secondary immunization, with bulk PBMC replicates and cell subsets isolated. The cohort comprised two healthy male donors, one aged 18 to 30 and one aged 30 to 40 years. To follow T-cell clones before and after primary and booster YFV17D yellow fever vaccination, bulk TCR alpha and beta repertoires were sequenced over time. Study-wide findings and limitations: Because abundant contaminating clonotypes from the bulk population could be contained in FACS-sorted repertoires, computational filtering was required. A small share of clonotypes occurred in both CD4 and CD8 compartments, likely arising from convergent recombination. Because only two donors were included in the study, the extent to which the findings can be generalized is limited. After the booster, most clones that had expanded after primary vaccination were detected again (approximately 95% of CD4 and roughly nine tenths of CD8), suggesting broad maintenance of memory. Compared with the primary T-cell response, the secondary T-cell response was faster but weaker, reaching its peak on day 5 rather than on day 15.

TCR cDNA was synthesized by 5'RACE template switching, which introduced a universal primer site and unique molecular identifiers. Priming for cDNA synthesis came from both the TCR alpha and TCR beta constant segments. Two PCR steps were used to amplify libraries, with sample barcodes and sequencing adapters being added in the second step. Libraries were sequenced on Illumina HiSeq 2500 (2x100 bp) or NovaSeq (2x150 bp). Per the authors' processing: Reads were demultiplexed and collapsed into UMI consensus sequences with MIGEC, and V(D)J alignment was performed with MiXCR. Vaccine-responding clonotypes were defined with edgeR using replicate PBMC samples, requiring FDR below 0.01 and a log2 fold change above 5 up to day 15. CD4 or CD8 identity was assigned to each bulk clonotype according to whether the clonotype was present at higher abundance in the sequenced CD4 repertoire or the sequenced CD8 repertoire. The public reads were run again by TCRdb, first through fastp at Q25 and then through MiXCR, and only productive beta chains were kept. Every entry covers one CDR3 protein and lists the most common genes and DNA from its rows. TCRdb, not the original authors, processed these V and J calls. Across this sample there are about 550,000 distinct CDR3 sequences, with 15% to 20% seen only once. The ten biggest clones cover over 11% of the sample.

This clonotype was counted ten times or more. Its antigen remains unidentified. It has no much larger one-base neighbor in the sample; base qualities were not kept. The meaning of the sample's treatment or condition label: live attenuated yellow fever vaccine strain. At every blood-draw timepoint, two biological replicates of bulk PBMCs were collected. A standard Ficoll-Paque protocol was used to isolate PBMCs from peripheral blood. RNA was extracted with TriZol from bulk PBMCs, CD4 and CD8 fractions, and dextramer-positive and dextramer-negative fractions. The sequence came from a man under 40 who received the YFV17D yellow fever vaccine. Sample: PBMCs, taken 15 days after the yellow fever booster vaccination.

At the DNA level, the sequence is TGTGCCAGCAGCCAGACAGCGGGAGGCAACGAGCAGTACTTC. It translates to CASSQTAGGNEQYF. The chain joins TRBV3-1 to TRBJ2-7, with 9 central nucleotides matching TRBD2. CDR1 is given as LGHDT and CDR2 as YNNKEL, both from the germline V gene (reference sequence). Taken from cysteine to phenylalanine, the CDR3 has 14 residues. The only DNA kept is the CDR3, 42 bases in frame from the first base. The junction shows trimming of 3 bases on V and 5 bases on J, and the gene matches do not reach 5 bases of it.